The rows below give T cell receptor beta chains drawn from one sample of a study of T-cell reconstitution after alpha-beta-depleted transplantation in children. TCRdb re-called the PCR reads with MiXCR, one entry per CDR3 protein. This table has some 200,000 distinct CDR3 sequences, around 9.2% appearing once. Material: PBMCs, mostly from graft donor cells, obtained 360 days after TCRalphabeta/CD19-depleted stem cell transplant. Receptors were obtained from a male patient under 10 years old who had a stem cell transplant for acute myeloid leukemia, so the T cells may come from the graft donor. Each CDR3 is given with its conserved first and last residue. D genes are given only for firm matches. Size tells how often a clone was seen (once, few, many) or the class of an expanded clone, and some rows leave it out.

>TRBV7-8|many|TRBJ2-7|.
CASSYYGYEQYF
TGTGCCAGCAGCTATTACGGCTACGAGCAGTACTTC
>TRBV27|.|TRBJ2-2|TRBD2
CASSLSIGLAGARTGELFF
TGTGCCAGCAGTTTATCTATCGGACTAGCGGGAGCTAGGACCGGGGAGCTGTTTTTT
>TRBV12-3/TRBV12-4|many|TRBJ1-4|TRBD1
CASSLSQGWEKLFF
TGTGCCAGCAGTTTATCACAGGGGTGGGAAAAACTGTTTTTT
>TRBV29-1|.|TRBJ2-7|TRBD1
CSVSDRSRVEQYF
TGCAGCGTTTCGGACAGGTCTCGCGTAGAGCAGTACTTC
>TRBV12-3/TRBV12-4|.|TRBJ2-7|TRBD2
CASSFGGGSWEQYF
TGTGCCAGCAGTTTCGGGGGGGGATCTTGGGAGCAGTACTTC
>TRBV20-1|many|TRBJ2-1|.
CSARDEVYNEQFF
TGCAGTGCTAGAGATGAAGTCTACAATGAGCAGTTCTTC
>TRBV12-3/TRBV12-4|.|TRBJ2-7|.
CASSITKTYEQYF
TGTGCCAGCAGTATTACCAAGACCTACGAGCAGTACTTC
>TRBV6-1|few|TRBJ2-3|TRBD2
CASSPGTSASDTQYF
TGTGCCAGCAGTCCCGGGACTAGCGCCTCAGATACGCAGTATTTT
>TRBV12-3/TRBV12-4|many|TRBJ2-5|.
CASTPTGPQETQYF
TGTGCCAGCACCCCTACAGGGCCACAAGAGACCCAGTACTTC
>TRBV20-1|many|TRBJ2-5|.
CSAKRAQETQYF
TGCAGTGCGAAGCGGGCCCAAGAGACCCAGTACTTC
>TRBV6-5|many|TRBJ2-2|.
CASTHSRPGMYTGELFF
TGTGCCAGCACCCATTCACGACCAGGGATGTACACCGGGGAGCTGTTTTTT
>TRBV6-5|few|TRBJ2-2|.
CASSYYRTNTGELFF
TGTGCCAGCAGTTACTACCGGACGAACACCGGGGAGCTGTTTTTT
>TRBV7-6|many|TRBJ2-3|.
CASSLRTATDTQYF
TGTGCCAGCAGCCTGAGGACAGCCACAGATACGCAGTATTTT
>TRBV12-3/TRBV12-4|few|TRBJ2-7|TRBD1
CASSWGQSYEQYF
TGTGCCAGCAGTTGGGGACAGAGCTACGAGCAGTACTTC
>TRBV7-9|many|TRBJ2-7|TRBD2
CASSRGLAGEHYEQYF
TGTGCCAGCAGCCGGGGACTAGCGGGAGAACACTACGAGCAGTACTTC
>TRBV19|few|TRBJ2-7|TRBD1
CASSWTGPSYEQYF
TGTGCCAGTAGCTGGACAGGTCCATCCTACGAGCAGTACTTC
>TRBV18|many|TRBJ2-7|TRBD1
CASSQNRGLHYEQYF
TGTGCCAGCTCCCAGAACAGGGGCCTACACTACGAGCAGTACTTC
>TRBV12-3/TRBV12-4|once|TRBJ2-1|TRBD1
CASSLDRILYNEQFF
TGTGCCAGCAGTTTGGACAGGATCCTCTACAATGAGCAGTTCTTC
>TRBV2|many|TRBJ2-2|.
CASGIANTGELFF
TGTGCCAGCGGTATCGCGAACACCGGGGAGCTGTTTTTT
>TRBV5-1|many|TRBJ2-1|TRBD2
CASRERLAGAYNEQFF
TGCGCCAGCAGAGAAAGACTAGCGGGAGCCTACAATGAGCAGTTCTTC
>TRBV5-1|many|TRBJ2-1|TRBD1
CASSSWTGGPNEQFF
TGCGCCAGCAGCTCGTGGACAGGGGGGCCCAATGAGCAGTTCTTC
>TRBV5-1|.|TRBJ1-3|.
CASSLGQGNTIYF
TGCGCCAGCAGCTTGGGGCAGGGAAACACCATATATTTT
>TRBV5-1|many|TRBJ2-1|.
CASSLEGGNEQFF
TGCGCCAGCAGCTTGGAAGGGGGGAATGAGCAGTTCTTC
>TRBV2|many|TRBJ2-5|.
CATGLLAETQYF
TGTGCCACCGGACTGCTGGCCGAGACCCAGTACTTC
>TRBV12-3/TRBV12-4|.|TRBJ2-3|TRBD2
CASSLDWGGVADTQYF
TGTGCCAGCAGTTTAGATTGGGGGGGTGTGGCAGATACGCAGTATTTT
>TRBV20-1|many|TRBJ2-1|.
CSAARWGTGYNEQFF
TGCAGTGCCGCTAGGTGGGGGACGGGGTACAATGAGCAGTTCTTC
>TRBV30|few|TRBJ2-7|TRBD2
CAWTKAGVGEQYF
TGTGCCTGGACTAAAGCGGGAGTGGGCGAGCAGTACTTC
>TRBV20-1|.|TRBJ2-5|.
CSARDPGRSETQYF
TGCAGTGCTAGAGATCCCGGGCGCAGTGAGACCCAGTACTTC
>TRBV7-3|.|TRBJ2-3|.
CASGEGGRGTQYF
TGTGCCAGCGGCGAGGGAGGTCGTGGTACGCAGTATTTT
>TRBV6-5|many|TRBJ2-5|.
CASSPIARQETQYF
TGTGCCAGCAGCCCGATTGCCCGCCAAGAGACCCAGTACTTC
>TRBV5-1|.|TRBJ1-4|.
CASSLYKKLFF
TGCGCCAGCAGCTTGTATAAAAAACTGTTTTTT
>TRBV20-1|.|TRBJ2-3|TRBD2
CSATSGGSDTQYF
TGCAGTGCGACTAGCGGTGGATCAGATACGCAGTATTTT
>TRBV5-1|.|TRBJ2-7|TRBD2
CASRPTSGTKYEQYF
TGCGCCAGCAGACCCACTAGCGGGACAAAATACGAGCAGTACTTC
>TRBV29-1|many|TRBJ2-1|TRBD2
CSVEGVASGRRDNEQFF
TGCAGCGTTGAAGGTGTCGCTAGCGGGAGAAGGGACAATGAGCAGTTCTTC
>TRBV15|many|TRBJ1-4|.
CATSRDPNGVVNEKLFF
TGTGCCACCAGCAGAGATCCCAATGGGGTCGTCAATGAAAAACTGTTTTTT
>TRBV7-8|many|TRBJ2-7|TRBD2
CASSLGLAASYEQYF
TGTGCCAGCAGCTTGGGACTAGCGGCCTCCTACGAGCAGTACTTC
>TRBV6-1|.|TRBJ1-2|.
CASCADSGTNYGYTF
TGTGCCAGCTGCGCGGACAGTGGGACTAACTATGGCTACACCTTC
>TRBV5-1|few|TRBJ2-5|TRBD1
CASSTGTGEETQYF
TGCGCCAGCAGCACCGGGACAGGGGAAGAGACCCAGTACTTC
>TRBV12-3/TRBV12-4|many|TRBJ2-7|.
CASSLDGGTYEQYF
TGTGCCAGCAGTTTAGATGGGGGGACCTACGAGCAGTACTTC
>TRBV20-1|.|TRBJ1-2|TRBD1
CSASRTGLIGYTF
TGCAGTGCTAGTAGGACAGGGCTAATTGGCTACACCTTC
>TRBV12-3/TRBV12-4|many|TRBJ2-1|TRBD2
CASSSRTSVYNEQFF
TGTGCCAGCAGTTCCAGGACTAGCGTTTACAATGAGCAGTTCTTC
>TRBV24-1|.|TRBJ2-5|TRBD1
CATSSGTVEVETQYF
TGTGCCACCAGTTCCGGGACAGTAGAGGTGGAGACCCAGTACTTC